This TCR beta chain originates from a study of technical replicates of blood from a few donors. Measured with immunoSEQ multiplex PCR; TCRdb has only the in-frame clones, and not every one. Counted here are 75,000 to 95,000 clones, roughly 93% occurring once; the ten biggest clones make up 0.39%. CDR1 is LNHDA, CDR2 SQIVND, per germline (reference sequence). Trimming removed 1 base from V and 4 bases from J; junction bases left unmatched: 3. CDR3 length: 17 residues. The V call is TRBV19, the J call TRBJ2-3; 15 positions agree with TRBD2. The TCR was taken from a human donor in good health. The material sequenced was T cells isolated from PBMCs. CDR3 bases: TGTGCCAGTAGTATAGTGCGGACTAGCGGGAGGGCAGATACGCAGTATTTT. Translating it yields CASSIVRTSGRADTQYF.